The clone carrying this TCR beta chain is categorized as medium-sized. The CDR3 totals 17 residues. Germline trimming cut 5 bases from V and 5 bases from J; bases unmatched to any gene: 13. Germline V gene lookup returns CDR1 SGDLS and CDR2 YYNGEE. Here immunoSEQ multiplex PCR was the method, and the copy in TCRdb shows in-frame clones only, minus some. The table records thousands of clones, roughly half of them present only once. This specimen belongs to a study of sequential checkpoint blockade in melanoma. Treatment indicated: randomized to nivolumab then ipilimumab (arm A) or the reverse (arm B). DNA-damaging chemotherapy had not been given to any patient beforehand. From thawed PBMCs, live CD3+CD8+ cells negative for CD19 and CD56 were sorted.

The sequence came from a human donor with melanoma. Sequences were derived from CD8+ T cells sorted from blood (inferred from file names), sampled from a patient given nivolumab and ipilimumab in sequence. This chain uses TRBV9 with TRBJ1-1, with 12 nucleotides matching TRBD1. Here the CDR3 DNA reads TGTGCCAGCAGAGCAGGGACAGGGGGCGCCGTGGGGACTGAAGCTTTCTTT. This encodes CASRAGTGGAVGTEAFF.